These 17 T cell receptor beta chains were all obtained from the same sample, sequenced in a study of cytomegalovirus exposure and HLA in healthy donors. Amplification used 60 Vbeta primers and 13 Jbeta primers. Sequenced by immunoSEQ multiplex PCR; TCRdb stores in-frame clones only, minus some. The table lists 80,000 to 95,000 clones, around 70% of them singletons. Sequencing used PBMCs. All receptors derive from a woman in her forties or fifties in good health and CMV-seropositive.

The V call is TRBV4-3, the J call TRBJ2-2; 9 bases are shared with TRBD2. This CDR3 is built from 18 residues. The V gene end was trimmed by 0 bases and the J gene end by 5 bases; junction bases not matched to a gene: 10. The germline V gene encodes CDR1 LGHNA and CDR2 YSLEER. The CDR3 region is CASSQDAIAGAGTGELFF. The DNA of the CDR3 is TGCGCCAGCAGCCAAGACGCCATAGCGGGAGCAGGGACCGGGGAGCTGTTTTTT.

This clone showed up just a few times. In DNA, the CDR3 is TGCAGCGTTGAAGAATTGTCCAGGGGGCGGGGTGGCTACACCTTC. As protein: CSVEELSRGRGGYTF. The chain combines TRBV29-1 with TRBJ1-2; the match to TRBD1 covers 8 bases. J lost 7 bases, V lost 0 bases, and 10 bases had no gene match. The CDR3 consists of 15 residues. The germline gives CDR1 SQVTM, CDR2 ANQGSEA.

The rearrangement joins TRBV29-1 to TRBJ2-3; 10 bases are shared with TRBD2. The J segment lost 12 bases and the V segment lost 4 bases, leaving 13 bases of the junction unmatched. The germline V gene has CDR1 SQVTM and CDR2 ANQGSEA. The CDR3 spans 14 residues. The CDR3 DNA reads TGCAGCGTTGGGGTGGGGTTTGGGACTAGCGCCCAGTATTTT. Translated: CSVGVGFGTSAQYF.

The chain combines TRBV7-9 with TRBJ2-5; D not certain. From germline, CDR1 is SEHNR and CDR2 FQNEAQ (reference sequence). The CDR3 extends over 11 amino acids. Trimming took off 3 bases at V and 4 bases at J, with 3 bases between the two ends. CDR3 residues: CASSFRETQYF. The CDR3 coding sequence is TGTGCCAGCAGCTTCAGAGAGACCCAGTACTTC.

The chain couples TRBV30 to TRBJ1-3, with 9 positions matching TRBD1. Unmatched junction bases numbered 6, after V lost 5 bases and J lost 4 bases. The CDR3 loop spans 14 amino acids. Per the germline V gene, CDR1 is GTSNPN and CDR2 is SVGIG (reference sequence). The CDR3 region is CAWRTGGAGNTIYF. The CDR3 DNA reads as TGTGCCTGGCGCACAGGGGGCGCAGGAAACACCATATATTTT.

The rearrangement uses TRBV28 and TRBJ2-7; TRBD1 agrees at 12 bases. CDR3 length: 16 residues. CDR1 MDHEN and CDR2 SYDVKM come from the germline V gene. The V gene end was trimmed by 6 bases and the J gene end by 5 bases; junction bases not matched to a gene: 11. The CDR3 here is CASRPTSGTGGNEQYF. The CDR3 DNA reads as TGTGCCAGCAGGCCGACCTCAGGGACAGGGGGCAACGAGCAGTACTTC.

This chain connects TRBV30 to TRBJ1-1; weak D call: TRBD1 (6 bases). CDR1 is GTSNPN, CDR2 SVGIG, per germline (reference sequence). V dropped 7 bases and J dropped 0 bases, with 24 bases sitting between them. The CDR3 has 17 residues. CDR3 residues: CALQFGGPASMNTEAFF. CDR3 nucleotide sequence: TGTGCCTTACAATTTGGGGGCCCGGCCTCCATGAACACTGAAGCTTTCTTT.

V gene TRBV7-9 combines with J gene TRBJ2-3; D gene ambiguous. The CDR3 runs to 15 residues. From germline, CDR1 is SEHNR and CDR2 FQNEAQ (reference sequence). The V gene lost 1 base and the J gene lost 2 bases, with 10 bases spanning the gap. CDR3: CASSLELVLTDTQYF. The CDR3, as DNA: TGTGCCAGCAGCTTAGAGCTAGTTCTCACAGATACGCAGTATTTT.

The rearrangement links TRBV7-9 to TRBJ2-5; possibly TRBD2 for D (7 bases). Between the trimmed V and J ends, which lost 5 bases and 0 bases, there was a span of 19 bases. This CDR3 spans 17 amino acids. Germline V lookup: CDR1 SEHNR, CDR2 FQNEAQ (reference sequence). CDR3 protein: CASSHREGGAYQETQYF. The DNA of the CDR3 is TGTGCCAGCAGCCACAGAGAGGGGGGGGCATACCAAGAGACCCAGTACTTC.

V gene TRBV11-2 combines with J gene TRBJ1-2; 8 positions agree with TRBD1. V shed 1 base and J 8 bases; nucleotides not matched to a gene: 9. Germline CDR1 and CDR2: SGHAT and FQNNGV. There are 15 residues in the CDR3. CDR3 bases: TGTGCCAGCAGCTTAGGCCCGCAGGGGGCTCGAGGCTACACCTTC. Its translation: CASSLGPQGARGYTF.

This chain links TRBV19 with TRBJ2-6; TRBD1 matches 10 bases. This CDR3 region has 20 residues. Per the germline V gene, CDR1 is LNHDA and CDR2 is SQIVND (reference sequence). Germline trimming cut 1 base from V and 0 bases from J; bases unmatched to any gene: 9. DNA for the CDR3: TGTGCCAGTAGTATAGTTGGGGACAGGGGATTAAACTCTGGGGCCAACGTCCTGACTTTC. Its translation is CASSIVGDRGLNSGANVLTF.

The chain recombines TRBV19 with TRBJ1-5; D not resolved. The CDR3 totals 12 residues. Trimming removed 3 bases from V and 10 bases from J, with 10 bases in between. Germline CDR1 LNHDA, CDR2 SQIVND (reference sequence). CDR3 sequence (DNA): TGTGCCAGTAGTATTGTTATGAGCCCCCAGCATTTT. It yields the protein CASSIVMSPQHF.

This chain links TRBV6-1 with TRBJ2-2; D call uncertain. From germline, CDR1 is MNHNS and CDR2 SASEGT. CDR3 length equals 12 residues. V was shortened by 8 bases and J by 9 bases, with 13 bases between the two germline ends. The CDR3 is CASGVDKRELFF. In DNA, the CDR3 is TGTGCCAGCGGAGTTGATAAGAGGGAGCTGTTTTTT.

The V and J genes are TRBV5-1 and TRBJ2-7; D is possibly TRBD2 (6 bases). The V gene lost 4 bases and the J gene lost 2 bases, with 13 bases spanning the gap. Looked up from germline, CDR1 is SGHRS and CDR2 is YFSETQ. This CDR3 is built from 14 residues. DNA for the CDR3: TGCGCCAGCAGCGGGGAGGAGGTTGCCTACGAGCAGTACTTC. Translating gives CASSGEEVAYEQYF.

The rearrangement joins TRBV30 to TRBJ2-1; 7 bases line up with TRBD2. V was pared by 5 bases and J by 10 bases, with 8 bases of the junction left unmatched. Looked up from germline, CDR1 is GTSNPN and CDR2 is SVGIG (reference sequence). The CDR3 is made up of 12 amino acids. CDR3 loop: CAWGANGGEQFF. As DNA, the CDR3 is TGTGCCTGGGGCGCCAACGGGGGGGAGCAGTTCTTC.

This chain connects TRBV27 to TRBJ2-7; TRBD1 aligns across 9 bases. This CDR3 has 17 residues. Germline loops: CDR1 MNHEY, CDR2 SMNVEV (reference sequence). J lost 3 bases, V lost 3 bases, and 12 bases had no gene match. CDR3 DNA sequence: TGTGCCAGCAGTTTGGGGACAGGGTTAAATAGTGACTACGAGCAGTACTTC. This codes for CASSLGTGLNSDYEQYF.

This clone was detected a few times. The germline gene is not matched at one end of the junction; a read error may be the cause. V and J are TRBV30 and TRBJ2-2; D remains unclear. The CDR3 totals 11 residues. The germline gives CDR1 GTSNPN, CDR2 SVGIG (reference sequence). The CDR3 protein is CAWRNSGELFF. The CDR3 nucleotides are TGTGCCTGGAGAAACAGCGGGGAGCTGTTTTTT.